Reported below is one T cell receptor (beta chain). Sequencing was performed with immunoSEQ multiplex PCR; in TCRdb, only in-frame clones are kept and a portion is missing. The repertoire has some 87,000 clones, about 95% of them found once; the top ten carry 1.1%. This specimen belongs to a study of T cell changes during pregnancy in multiple sclerosis. This CDR3 region has 14 residues. V lost 3 bases and J lost 1, with 10 bases in between. Germline V lookup: CDR1 MNHEY, CDR2 SMNVEV (reference sequence). The sample in question was peripheral blood, obtained in the second trimester of pregnancy. The V gene is TRBV27, the J gene TRBJ2-7; unclear D gene. The clonotype was recovered from a female donor with multiple sclerosis, enrolled in a pregnancy study. CDR3 sequence: CASSFLGASYEQYF. CDR3 bases: TGTGCCAGCAGTTTTTTAGGAGCATCCTACGAGCAGTACTTC.